The T cell receptor beta chain under discussion was sequenced for a study of T-cell memory formation after mild COVID-19 (dated by TCRdb to the early 2020s). Notes on the research overall: TCR sequence clusters from the two donors were largely donor specific. The cohort was made up of two young adult volunteers, one female and one male, who were previously healthy. In a couple of donors, T-cell clones that expanded and contracted after mild COVID-19 were followed by sequencing TCRalpha and TCRbeta repertoires longitudinally.

Broad study findings and their caveats: Contracting CD4+ clones were found mainly in CM and EM memory subsets, while CD8+ clones were enriched in EMRA. Only a couple of mild cases were covered in the study, and larger cohorts including severe cases with pre-infection samples were considered necessary. Balanced CD4/CD8 phenotypes were observed for clones contracting from day 15 to 85, whereas a bias towards CD4+ was observed for a second wave of clones expanding from day 15 to 37. Some responding clones were found in pre-infection memory, which suggests that pre-existing cross-reactive memory T cells took part in the SARS-CoV-2 response. The second-wave clones that peaked on day 37 were not confirmed to be SARS-CoV-2 specific.

The sequencer listed for this sample is Illumina NovaSeq 6000. TCRalpha and TCRbeta cDNA libraries were built by 5'RACE with constant-segment primers, adding sample barcodes and unique molecular identifiers. RNA was extracted from every sample with Trizol reagent. The libraries were amplified in two PCR steps, and the second step added a second sample barcode and Illumina TruSeq adapters. Libraries were sequenced on an Illumina NovaSeq with 2 x 150 bp paired-end reads. The paper's data handling went like this. Reads were demultiplexed and collapsed into UMI-guided consensus sequences with migec v1.2.7. With mixcr v2.1.11, UMI consensuses were aligned to TRA and TRB V and J templates and assembled into clonotypes. A clonotype was counted as expanded or contracted only if both edgeR and NoisET called the change significant, with noise models trained on biological replicates. For edgeR calls, a false discovery rate-adjusted p below 0.01 and a log2 fold-change threshold of 1 were applied. As an exploratory analysis of dynamics, max-normalized trajectories of the 1000 most abundant clonotypes were examined by PCA with hierarchical clustering. Separately sequenced CD4+ and CD8+ repertoires were used to assign a CD4 or CD8 phenotype to each responding clone. TCRdb itself trimmed the public reads at Q25 with fastp, ran MiXCR and retained productive beta chains. Every distinct CDR3 protein forms one entry, paired with its most common genes and DNA. In this record, the V and J calls reflect TCRdb's handling and not the investigators' own analysis. Recorded for this sample are 250,000 to 300,000 distinct CDR3 sequences; roughly 15% of them occurred a single time. The biggest ten clones account for approximately 23% of the sample.

As for this clonotype: The specificity of this receptor is unknown. Base qualities are not provided; no much larger clone lies one nucleotide away.

Ficoll-Paque density gradient centrifugation was used to isolate PBMCs. This sequence originates from a man aged 18 to 30 who had mild COVID-19 (a few samples of this study predate the infection). The sample titles of this study are shuffled in the database, so cell type and time point are left out; the donor was told from shared clones. The sequenced sample was PBMCs or a T cell subset sorted from them (not recorded which).

The base sequence is TGTGCCAGCAGCACAACCGAGGGGAGGACCCGGGGCTACACCTTC. This sequence encodes CASSTTEGRTRGYTF. The V and J genes are TRBV9 and TRBJ1-2; a weak D assignment points to TRBD1 (5 bases agree). Trimming costs V 4 bases and J 8 bases, and their ends lie 21 bases apart. CDR3 length: 15 amino acids, cysteine to phenylalanine. Solely the CDR3 DNA is kept, with 45 bases framed from the first base. Sequences SGDLS (CDR1) and YYNGEE (CDR2) are obtained from the germline V gene.